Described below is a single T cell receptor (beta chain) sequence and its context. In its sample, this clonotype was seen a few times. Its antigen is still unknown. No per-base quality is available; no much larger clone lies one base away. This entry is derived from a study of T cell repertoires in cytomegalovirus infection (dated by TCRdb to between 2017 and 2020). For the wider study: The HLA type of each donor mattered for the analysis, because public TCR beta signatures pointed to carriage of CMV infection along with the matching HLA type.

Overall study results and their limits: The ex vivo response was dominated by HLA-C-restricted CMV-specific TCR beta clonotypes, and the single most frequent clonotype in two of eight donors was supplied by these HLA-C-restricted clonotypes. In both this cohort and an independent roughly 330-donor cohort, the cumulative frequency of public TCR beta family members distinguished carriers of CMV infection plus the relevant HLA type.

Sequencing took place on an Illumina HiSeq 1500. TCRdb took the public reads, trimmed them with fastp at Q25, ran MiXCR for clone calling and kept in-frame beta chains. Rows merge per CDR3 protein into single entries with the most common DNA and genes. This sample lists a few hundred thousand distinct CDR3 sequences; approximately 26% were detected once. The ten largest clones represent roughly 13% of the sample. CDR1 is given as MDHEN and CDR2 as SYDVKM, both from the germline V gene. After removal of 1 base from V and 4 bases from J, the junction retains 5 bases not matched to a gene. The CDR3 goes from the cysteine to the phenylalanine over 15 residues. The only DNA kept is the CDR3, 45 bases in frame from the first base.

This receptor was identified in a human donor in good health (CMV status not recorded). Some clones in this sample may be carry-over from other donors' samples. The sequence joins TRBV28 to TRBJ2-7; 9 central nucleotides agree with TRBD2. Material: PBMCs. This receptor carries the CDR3 CASSLLTSGPYEQYF. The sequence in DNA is TGTGCCAGCAGTTTATTAACTAGCGGGCCTTACGAGCAGTACTTC.